The subject of this entry is one T cell receptor beta chain. The antigen remains unidentified. TCRdb reassembled clones from the PCR reads with MiXCR. The sample holds tens of thousands of clones, around 18% seen once. This sample was taken from a study of metastatic and nonmetastatic thyroid tumors. None of the patients had undergone any treatment ahead of thyroid surgery. Whole-study findings and limits: Versus benign nodules, malignant thyroid tumors reportedly had significantly higher TCR beta diversity, in blood and tumor.

The sequencing sample was made of blood. The clonotype originates from a female donor with papillary thyroid cancer or a benign thyroid nodule (not recorded which). Some clones in this sample may be carry-over from other donors' samples.

The CDR3: CASSYPGLQIQPEQFF. Here the CDR3 DNA reads TGTGCCAGCAGTTATCCGGGACTCCAAATTCAGCCTGAGCAGTTCTTC. The chain is built from TRBV28 and TRBJ2-1; D possibly corresponds to TRBD2 (6 bases). The CDR3 covers 16 residues. Trimming removed 4 bases at V and 9 bases at J, with 22 bases between. Germline V lookup: CDR1 MDHEN, CDR2 SYDVKM.